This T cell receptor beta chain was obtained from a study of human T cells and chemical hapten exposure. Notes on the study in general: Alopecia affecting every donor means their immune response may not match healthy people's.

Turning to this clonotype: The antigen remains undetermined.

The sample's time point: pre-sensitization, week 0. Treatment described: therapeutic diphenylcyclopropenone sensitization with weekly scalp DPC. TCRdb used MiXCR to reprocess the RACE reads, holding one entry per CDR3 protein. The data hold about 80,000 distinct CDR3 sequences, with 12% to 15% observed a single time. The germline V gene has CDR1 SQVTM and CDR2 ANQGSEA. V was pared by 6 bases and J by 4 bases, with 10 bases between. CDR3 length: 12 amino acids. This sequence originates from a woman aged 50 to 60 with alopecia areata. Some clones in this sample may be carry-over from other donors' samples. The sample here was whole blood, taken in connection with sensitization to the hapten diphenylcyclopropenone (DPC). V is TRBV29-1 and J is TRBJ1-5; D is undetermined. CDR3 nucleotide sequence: TGCAGCGTAAGAACGGGAAATCAGCCCCAGCATTTT. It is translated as CSVRTGNQPQHF.